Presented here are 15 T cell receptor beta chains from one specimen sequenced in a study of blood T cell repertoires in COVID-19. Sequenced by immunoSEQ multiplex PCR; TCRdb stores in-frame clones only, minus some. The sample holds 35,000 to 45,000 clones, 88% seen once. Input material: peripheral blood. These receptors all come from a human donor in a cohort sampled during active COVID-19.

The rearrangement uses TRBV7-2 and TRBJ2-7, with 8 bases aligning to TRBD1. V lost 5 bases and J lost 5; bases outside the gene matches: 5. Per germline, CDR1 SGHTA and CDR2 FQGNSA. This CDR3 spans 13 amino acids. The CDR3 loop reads CASSVDRGDEQYF. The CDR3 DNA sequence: TGTGCCAGCAGCGTCGACAGGGGCGACGAGCAGTACTTC.

CDR3 residues: CASSPRVAGWPEGYTF. In DNA form, the CDR3 reads TGTGCCAGCAGCCCACGCGTGGCAGGCTGGCCTGAAGGCTACACCTTC. This chain uses TRBV9 with TRBJ1-2; D is undetermined. The germline V gene encodes CDR1 SGDLS and CDR2 YYNGEE. V shed 4 bases and J shed 8 bases, with 24 bases lying between them. The length of the CDR3 is 16 residues.

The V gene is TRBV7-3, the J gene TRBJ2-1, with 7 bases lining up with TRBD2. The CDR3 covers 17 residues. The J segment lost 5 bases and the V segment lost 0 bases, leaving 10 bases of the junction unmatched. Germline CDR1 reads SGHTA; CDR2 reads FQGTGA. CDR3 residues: CASSLTKASGKNNEQFF. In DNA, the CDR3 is TGTGCCAGCAGCTTAACGAAGGCTAGCGGAAAGAACAATGAGCAGTTCTTC.

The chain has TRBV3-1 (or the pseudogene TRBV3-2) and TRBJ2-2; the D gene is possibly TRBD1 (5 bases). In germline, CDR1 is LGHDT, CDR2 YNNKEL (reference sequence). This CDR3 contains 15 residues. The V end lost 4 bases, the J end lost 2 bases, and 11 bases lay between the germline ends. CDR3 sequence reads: CASSPKGINTGELFF. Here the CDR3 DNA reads TGTGCCAGCAGCCCTAAGGGGATCAACACCGGGGAGCTGTTTTTT.

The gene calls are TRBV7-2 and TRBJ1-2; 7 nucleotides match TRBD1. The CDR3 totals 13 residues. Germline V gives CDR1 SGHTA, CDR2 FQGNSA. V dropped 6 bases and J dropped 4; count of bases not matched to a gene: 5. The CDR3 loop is CASRDGTAYGYTF. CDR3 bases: TGTGCCAGCAGGGACGGGACAGCCTATGGCTACACCTTC.

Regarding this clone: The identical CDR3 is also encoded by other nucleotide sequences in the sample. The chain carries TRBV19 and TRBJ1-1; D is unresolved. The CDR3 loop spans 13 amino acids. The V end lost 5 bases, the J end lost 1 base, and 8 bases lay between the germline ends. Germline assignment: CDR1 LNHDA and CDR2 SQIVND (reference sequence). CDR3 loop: CASSDRQNTEAFF. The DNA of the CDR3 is TGTGCCAGTAGTGATCGACAGAACACTGAAGCTTTCTTT.

CDR3 protein: CASSIAGQGTYEQYF. CDR3 nucleotides: TGTGCCAGTAGTATCGCGGGACAGGGCACCTACGAGCAGTACTTC. The rearrangement links TRBV19 to TRBJ2-7; 9 nucleotides line up with TRBD1. Losses at the gene ends were 3 bases for V and 2 bases for J; bases not matched to a gene: 5. Germline V gene lookup returns CDR1 LNHDA and CDR2 SQIVND (reference sequence). The CDR3 loop spans 15 amino acids.

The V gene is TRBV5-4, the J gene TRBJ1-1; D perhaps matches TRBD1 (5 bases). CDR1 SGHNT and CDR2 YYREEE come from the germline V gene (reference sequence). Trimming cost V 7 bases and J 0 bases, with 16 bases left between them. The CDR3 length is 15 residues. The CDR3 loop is CASGPRQLMNTEAFF. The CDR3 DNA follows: TGTGCCAGCGGTCCCAGACAGCTAATGAACACTGAAGCTTTCTTT.

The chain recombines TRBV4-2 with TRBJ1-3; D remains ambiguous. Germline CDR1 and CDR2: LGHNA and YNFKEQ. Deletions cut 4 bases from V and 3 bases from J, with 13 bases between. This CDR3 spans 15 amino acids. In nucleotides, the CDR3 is TGTGCCAGCAGCCGAGATAAGACACTTGGAAACACCATATATTTT. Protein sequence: CASSRDKTLGNTIYF.

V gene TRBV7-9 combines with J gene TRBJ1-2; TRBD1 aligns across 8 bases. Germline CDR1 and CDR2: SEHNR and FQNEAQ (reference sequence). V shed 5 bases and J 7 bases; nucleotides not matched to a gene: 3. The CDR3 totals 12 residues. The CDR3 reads CASSQQGVGYTF. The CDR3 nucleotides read TGTGCCAGCAGCCAACAGGGGGTTGGCTACACCTTC.

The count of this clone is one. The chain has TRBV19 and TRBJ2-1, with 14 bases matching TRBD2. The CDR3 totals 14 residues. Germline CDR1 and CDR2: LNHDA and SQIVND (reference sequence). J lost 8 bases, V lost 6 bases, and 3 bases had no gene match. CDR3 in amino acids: CASSRLAGGDEQFF. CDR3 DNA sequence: TGTGCCAGTAGCCGACTAGCGGGAGGGGATGAGCAGTTCTTC.

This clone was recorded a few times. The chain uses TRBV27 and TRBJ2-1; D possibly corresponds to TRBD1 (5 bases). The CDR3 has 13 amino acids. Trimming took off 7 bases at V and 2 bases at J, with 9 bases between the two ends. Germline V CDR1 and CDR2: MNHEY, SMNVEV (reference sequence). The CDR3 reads CASKLGAYNEQFF. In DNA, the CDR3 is TGTGCCAGCAAATTAGGGGCCTACAATGAGCAGTTCTTC.

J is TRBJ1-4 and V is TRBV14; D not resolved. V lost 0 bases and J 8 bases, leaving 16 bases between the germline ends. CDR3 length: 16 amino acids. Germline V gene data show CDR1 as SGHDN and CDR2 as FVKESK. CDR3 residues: CASSQDIGRSGEKLFF. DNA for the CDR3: TGTGCCAGCAGCCAAGATATTGGCAGGTCTGGGGAAAAACTGTTTTTT.

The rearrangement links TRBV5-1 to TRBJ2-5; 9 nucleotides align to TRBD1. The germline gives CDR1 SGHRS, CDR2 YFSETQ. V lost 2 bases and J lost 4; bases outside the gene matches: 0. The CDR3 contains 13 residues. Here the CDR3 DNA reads TGCGCCAGCAGCTTACAGGGGGCAGAGACCCAGTACTTC. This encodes CASSLQGAETQYF.

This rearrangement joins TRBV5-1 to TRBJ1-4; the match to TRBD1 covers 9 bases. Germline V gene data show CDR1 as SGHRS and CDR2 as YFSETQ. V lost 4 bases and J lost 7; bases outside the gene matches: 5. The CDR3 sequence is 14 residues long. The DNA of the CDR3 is TGCGCCAGCAGCCGGACAGGGGTGGGTGAAAAACTGTTTTTT. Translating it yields CASSRTGVGEKLFF.